The clone carrying this TCR beta chain was counted between two and nine times. This entry is derived from a study of patients and donors after allogeneic stem cell transplantation. Germline CDR1 is SEHNR and CDR2 is FQNEAQ (reference sequence). The CDR3 runs to 13 residues. Deletions cut 9 bases from V and 2 bases from J, with 13 bases between. One entry per CDR3 protein results from TCRdb running MiXCR on the RT-PCR reads. The sample contains fewer than 20,000 distinct CDR3 sequences, roughly a quarter of which appear only once. The chain joins TRBV7-9 to TRBJ2-5; D is uncertain. The sample comprised blood, either unsorted or a sorted T cell fraction (not recorded which). The sequence was obtained from a human donor who was either an allogeneic HSCT recipient or a stem cell or donor lymphocyte infusion donor (not recorded which). It is not recorded whose cells these are; they may come from a transplant donor. The CDR3 DNA is TGTGCCAGTAGAACCCAAAGACAAGAGACCCAGTACTTC. Its translation is CASRTQRQETQYF.